The 15 T cell receptor beta chains presented below share a single source sample, sequenced in a study of T cells in localized non-small cell lung cancer. The assay was immunoSEQ multiplex PCR, and TCRdb's table has in-frame clones only and misses some. The table has just under 80,000 clones, around 80% seen once. Sample: peripheral blood, taken before any cancer treatment. The source of these receptors is a female donor of 60 years or more with stage I lung adenocarcinoma.

The chain couples TRBV7-3 to TRBJ1-1; D is ambiguous. CDR1 SGHTA and CDR2 FQGTGA come from the germline V gene. Deletions cut 5 bases from V and 7 bases from J, with 14 bases between. The CDR3 runs to 13 residues. The chain's CDR3 is CASSPVNGYEAFF. The CDR3 bases are TGTGCCAGCAGCCCCGTTAACGGCTATGAAGCTTTCTTT.

This chain joins TRBV6-6 and TRBJ1-4, with D hard to call. The CDR3 contains 14 residues. Trimming took off 5 bases at V and 12 bases at J, with 19 bases between the two ends. CDR1 MNHNY and CDR2 SVGAGI come from the germline V gene (reference sequence). Here the CDR3 reads CASSLLVGREELFF. The CDR3 coding sequence is TGTGCCAGCAGTCTCCTAGTAGGGCGCGAAGAACTGTTTTTT.

The rearrangement links TRBV25-1 to TRBJ2-2; the D is unclear. The CDR3 length is 12 residues. The V end was cut by 6 bases, the J end by 7 bases, with 9 bases between. Per germline, CDR1 MGHDK and CDR2 SYGVNS. CDR3 residues: CASRPTFGELFF. CDR3 in DNA: TGTGCCAGCAGACCCACCTTCGGGGAGCTGTTTTTT.

This clone was detected only a few times. The chain links TRBV19 to TRBJ1-2; D unresolved. CDR1 and CDR2 (germline): LNHDA, SQIVND (reference sequence). The CDR3 is made up of 14 amino acids. Trimming pared 7 bases from V and 2 bases from J, leaving 14 bases between. CDR3 DNA: TGTGCCAGTAACAACCCACCGGAGAACTATGGCTACACCTTC. Translated, it gives CASNNPPENYGYTF. The full variable domain, with the rest looked up from reference TRBV19 and TRBJ1-2, is DGGITQSPKYLFRKEGQNVTLSCEQNLNHDAMYWYRQDPGQGLRLIYYSQIVNDFQKGDIAEGYSVSREKKESFPLTVTSAQKNPTAFYLCASNNPPENYGYTFGSGTRLTVV.

This chain links TRBV2 with TRBJ2-7; D gene ambiguous. The V gene lost 3 bases and the J gene lost 3 bases, with 6 bases spanning the gap. The CDR3 runs to 12 residues. Per germline, CDR1 SNHLY and CDR2 FYNNEI. The CDR3 coding sequence is TGTGCCAGCAGTGACTTCCGCTACGAGCAGTACTTC. It codes for CASSDFRYEQYF.

DNA for the CDR3: TGTGCCAGCAGCTTGGGTAGCGGGGGTGGTGGTGAGCAGTTCTTC. As protein: CASSLGSGGGGEQFF. The V gene is TRBV7-2, the J gene TRBJ2-1; 9 positions match TRBD2. The CDR3 has 15 amino acids. From germline, CDR1 is SGHTA and CDR2 FQGNSA. The ends lost 3 bases at V and 9 bases at J; junction bases unmatched: 9.

The gene calls are TRBV27 and TRBJ2-7; 8 nucleotides match TRBD1. The CDR3 extends over 16 amino acids. The ends lost 4 bases at V and 4 bases at J; junction bases unmatched: 12. Germline CDR1 MNHEY, CDR2 SMNVEV (reference sequence). The CDR3 coding sequence is TGTGCCAGCAGTTCCTACACGGGACAGGTCGCGTACGAGCAGTACTTC. This encodes CASSSYTGQVAYEQYF.

The CDR3 loop reads CASGLPWGPRRKAGELFF. The CDR3 DNA reads TGTGCTAGTGGTTTGCCGTGGGGGCCCAGGAGGAAGGCCGGGGAGCTGTTTTTT. The chain joins TRBV12-5 to TRBJ2-2, with a tentative D call TRBD1 (6 bases). Germline loops: CDR1 LGHNT, CDR2 FRNRAP. The CDR3 totals 18 residues. The V gene lost 2 bases and the J gene lost 6 bases, with 22 bases spanning the gap.

This sequence joins TRBV5-4 and TRBJ2-7, with a possible D match to TRBD2 (5 bases). V lost 0 bases to trimming and J lost 5 bases, with 12 bases between them. Germline values: CDR1 SGHNT, CDR2 YYREEE (reference sequence). The CDR3 runs 14 residues. CDR3 bases: TGTGCCAGCAGCTTGGAAAGTCTAGCAGACGAGCAGTACTTC. Its protein product is CASSLESLADEQYF.

The CDR3 loop is CATLTRQGNSGYTF. CDR3 DNA: TGTGCCACCCTGACGAGACAGGGTAATTCTGGCTACACCTTC. The chain employs TRBV19 and TRBJ1-2; 7 bases fit TRBD1. This CDR3 is 14 amino acids long. Germline loops: CDR1 LNHDA, CDR2 SQIVND (reference sequence). Trimming cost V 10 bases and J 7 bases; bases outside gene matches: 15.

This rearrangement joins TRBV2 to TRBJ1-4, with D possibly being TRBD1 (6 bases). The germline V and J ends were trimmed by 6 bases and 8 bases, with 16 bases remaining between them. The CDR3 loop spans 14 amino acids. Germline V gives CDR1 SNHLY, CDR2 FYNNEI. CDR3 bases: TGTGCCAGCAGCCGGCGGGGGGCTGACGAAAAACTGTTTTTT. Encoded protein: CASSRRGADEKLFF. The variable domain in full, completed from reference TRBV2 and TRBJ1-4, reads EPEVTQTPSHQVTQMGQEVILRCVPISNHLYFYWYRQILGQKVEFLVSFYNNEISEKSEIFDDQFSVERPDGSNFTLKIRSTKLEDSAMYFCASSRRGADEKLFFGSGTQLSVL.

This chain links TRBV7-2 with TRBJ1-4; no clear D. Trimming removed 6 bases from V and 2 bases from J, with 1 base in between. Germline CDR1 SGHTA, CDR2 FQGNSA. The CDR3 runs 11 residues. Here the CDR3 DNA reads TGTGCCAGCAGTACTAATGAAAAACTGTTTTTT. Translating it yields CASSTNEKLFF.

The V call is TRBV23-1, the J call TRBJ1-4, with D uncertain. TRBV23-1 is sorted into the ORF group, with uncertain function. The CDR3 totals 11 residues. The V end lost 10 bases, the J end lost 8 bases, and 11 bases lay between the germline ends. CDR3 sequence reads: CANPLEEKLFF. Written as DNA, the CDR3 is TGCGCCAATCCGCTGGAGGAAAAACTGTTTTTT.

The chain is built from TRBV29-1 and TRBJ2-1; 7 positions match TRBD2. Germline V lookup: CDR1 SQVTM, CDR2 ANQGSEA. The CDR3 length is 14 residues. The junction had 9 bases not matched to a gene; V was cut back by 7 bases and J by 3 bases. In DNA, the CDR3 is TGCAGCGGCGGTGGAGGGAGGGGCTACAATGAGCAGTTCTTC. Translating it yields CSGGGGRGYNEQFF.

This chain joins TRBV18 and TRBJ1-2; D call uncertain. The germline V and J ends were trimmed by 4 bases and 3 bases, with 21 bases remaining between them. Germline loops: CDR1 KGHSH, CDR2 LQKENI. The CDR3 loop spans 17 amino acids. DNA for the CDR3: TGTGCCAGCTCACAGGACCGCTCTATGGCCTATTACTATGGCTACACCTTC. Amino acid sequence: CASSQDRSMAYYYGYTF.